The TCR beta chain under discussion was sequenced for a study of T cells in Graves' hyperthyroidism and ophthalmopathy. Study-level points and caveats: Most thyroid clonotypes with frequency above 0.001 were detected in blood.

This clonotype has a count of ten or more. What it binds is unknown. Researchers barred patients who had uncontrolled infection, other autoimmune disease, pregnancy or lactation. It was RNA transcripts that yielded the amplified TCR beta CDR3 regions. HTBI primers were the set used in a first-round RT-PCR of the TCR CDR3. TCRdb re-analysed the multiplex PCR reads in MiXCR, keeping a single row per CDR3 protein. The sample shows 300,000 to 400,000 distinct CDR3 sequences, about 14% of them seen only once. This CDR3 comprises 15 residues. V was cut by 1 base and J by 4 bases, with 13 bases left in between. Germline V gene data show CDR1 as SEHNR and CDR2 as FQNEAQ (reference sequence).

The chain has TRBV7-9 and TRBJ2-5; D is unclear. The sequence was collected from a woman younger than 45 with Graves' ophthalmopathy. Material: blood. The CDR3 protein is CASSLGASGLETQYF. The CDR3 nucleotides are TGTGCCAGCAGCTTAGGGGCGAGTGGGTTAGAGACCCAGTACTTC.